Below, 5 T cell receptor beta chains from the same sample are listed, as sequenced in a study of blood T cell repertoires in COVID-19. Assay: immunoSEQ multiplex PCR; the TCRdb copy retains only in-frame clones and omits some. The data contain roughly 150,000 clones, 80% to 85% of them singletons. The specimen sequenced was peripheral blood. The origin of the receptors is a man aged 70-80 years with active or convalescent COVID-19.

This chain's CDR3 is CASSSSGGWEQFF. DNA for the CDR3: TGTGCCAGCAGTTCCTCGGGGGGCTGGGAGCAGTTCTTC. The rearrangement links TRBV27 to TRBJ2-1; possible D gene TRBD2, 7 bases. CDR3 size: 13 residues. V was cut by 4 bases and J by 10 bases, with 14 bases left in between. Per the germline V gene, CDR1 is MNHEY and CDR2 is SMNVEV (reference sequence).

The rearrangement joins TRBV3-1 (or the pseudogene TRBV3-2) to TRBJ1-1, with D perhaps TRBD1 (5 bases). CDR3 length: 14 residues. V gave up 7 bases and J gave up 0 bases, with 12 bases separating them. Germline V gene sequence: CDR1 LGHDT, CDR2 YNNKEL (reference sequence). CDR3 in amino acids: CASTRTSLNTEAFF. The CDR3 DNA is TGTGCCAGCACTAGGACAAGCTTGAACACTGAAGCTTTCTTT.

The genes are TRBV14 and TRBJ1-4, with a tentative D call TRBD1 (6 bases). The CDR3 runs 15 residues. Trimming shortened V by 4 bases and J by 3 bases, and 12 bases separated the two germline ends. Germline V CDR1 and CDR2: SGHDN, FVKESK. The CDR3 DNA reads TGTGCCAGCAGCCCCTACAGGGAACCTAATGAAAAACTGTTTTTT. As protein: CASSPYREPNEKLFF.

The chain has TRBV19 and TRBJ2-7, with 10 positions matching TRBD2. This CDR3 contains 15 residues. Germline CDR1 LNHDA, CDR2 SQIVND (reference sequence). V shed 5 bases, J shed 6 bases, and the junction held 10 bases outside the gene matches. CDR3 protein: CASSPRPSGSPEQYF. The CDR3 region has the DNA TGTGCCAGTAGTCCGCGGCCTAGCGGGAGCCCCGAGCAGTACTTC.

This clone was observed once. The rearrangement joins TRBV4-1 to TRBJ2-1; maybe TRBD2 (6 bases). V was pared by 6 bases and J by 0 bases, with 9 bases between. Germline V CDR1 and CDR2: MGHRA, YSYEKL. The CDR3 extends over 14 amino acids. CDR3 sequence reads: CASSGGSSYNEQFF. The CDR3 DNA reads TGCGCCAGCAGTGGGGGGAGCTCCTACAATGAGCAGTTCTTC.